This T cell receptor (beta chain) was identified during a study of cytomegalovirus exposure and HLA in healthy donors. Amplification used 60 Vbeta primers and 13 Jbeta primers. TCRdb's table, derived via immunoSEQ multiplex PCR, lists solely in-frame clones and lacks some. This sample has around 65,000 clones, with more than 75% found just once. CDR1 is SGHAT and CDR2 is FQNNGV in the germline V gene. V shed 6 bases and J 2 bases; nucleotides not matched to a gene: 21. This CDR3 spans 19 amino acids. As for the donors, each was a healthy bone marrow donor. Sequenced material: PBMCs. The chain links TRBV11-2 to TRBJ2-5; 7 bases fit TRBD1. The receptor was derived from a girl aged 10 to 17 in good health and CMV-seropositive. CDR3 protein: CASSLNTGQSFTQQETQYF. As DNA, the CDR3 is TGTGCCAGCAGTTTAAACACGGGACAGTCCTTTACCCAACAAGAGACCCAGTACTTC. Based on the CDR3 plus reference TRBV11-2 and TRBJ2-5, the full variable domain is EAGVAQSPRYKIIEKRQSVAFWCNPISGHATLYWYQQILGQGPKLLIQFQNNGVVDDSQLPKDRFSAERLKGVDSTLKIQPAKLEDSAVYLCASSLNTGQSFTQQETQYFGPGTRLLVL.